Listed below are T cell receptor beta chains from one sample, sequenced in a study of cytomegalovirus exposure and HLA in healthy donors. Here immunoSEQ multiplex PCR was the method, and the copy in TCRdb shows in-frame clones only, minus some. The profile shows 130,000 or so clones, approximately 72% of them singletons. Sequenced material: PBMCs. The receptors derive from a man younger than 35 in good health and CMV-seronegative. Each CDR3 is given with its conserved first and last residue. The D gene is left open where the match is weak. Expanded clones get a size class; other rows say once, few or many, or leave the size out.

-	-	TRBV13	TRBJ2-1	CASSLGLREVGNEQFF	TGTGCCAGCAGCTTAGGATTGCGGGAAGTTGGTAATGAGCAGTTCTTC
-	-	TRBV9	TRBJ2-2	CASSVEHANTGELFF	TGTGCCAGCAGCGTAGAACACGCGAACACCGGGGAGCTGTTTTTT
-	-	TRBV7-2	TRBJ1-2	CASSSPAGHNTF	TGTGCCAGCAGCTCCCCCGCCGGACACAACACCTTC
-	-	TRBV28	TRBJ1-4	CASRGVGREKLFF	TGTGCCAGCCGCGGGGTCGGCAGGGAAAAACTGTTTTTT
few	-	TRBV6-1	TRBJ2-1	CASSEGGGGRNEQFF	TGTGCCAGCAGTGAAGGAGGGGGGGGCCGGAATGAGCAGTTCTTC
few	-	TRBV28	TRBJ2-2	CASSEWLASGELFF	TGTGCCAGCAGTGAGTGGCTAGCGTCCGGGGAGCTGTTTTTT
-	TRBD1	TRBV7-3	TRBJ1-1	CASSLSTGGIAFF	TGTGCCAGCAGCTTAAGCACAGGGGGCATAGCTTTCTTT
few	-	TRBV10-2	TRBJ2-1	CASRDSSYNEQFF	TGCGCCAGCCGTGACAGCTCCTACAATGAGCAGTTCTTC
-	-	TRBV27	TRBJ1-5	CASSFRVSNQPQHF	TGTGCCAGCAGTTTCAGGGTCAGCAATCAGCCCCAGCATTTT
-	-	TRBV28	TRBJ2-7	CASSPGQPYEQYF	TGTGCCAGCAGCCCAGGACAGCCCTACGAGCAGTACTTC
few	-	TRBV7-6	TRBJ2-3	CASSLALGVSTDTQYF	TGTGCCAGCAGCTTAGCGCTCGGGGTGAGCACAGATACGCAGTATTTT
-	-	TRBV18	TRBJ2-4	CASSLNGNIQYF	TGTGCCAGCTCACTTAACGGAAACATTCAGTACTTC
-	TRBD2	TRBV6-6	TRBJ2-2	CASSYVAGGHTGELFF	TGTGCCAGCAGTTATGTCGCGGGAGGACACACCGGGGAGCTGTTTTTT
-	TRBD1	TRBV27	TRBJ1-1	CASSPGGWGTEAFF	TGTGCCAGCAGCCCAGGGGGCTGGGGGACTGAAGCTTTCTTT
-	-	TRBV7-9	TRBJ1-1	CASSYAGGHTEAFF	TGTGCCAGCAGCTACGCGGGGGGCCACACTGAAGCTTTCTTT
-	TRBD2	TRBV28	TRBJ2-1	CASNGLAPYNEQFF	TGTGCCAGCAACGGACTAGCGCCCTACAATGAGCAGTTCTTC
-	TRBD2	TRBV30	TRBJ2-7	CAWKAGVYEQYF	TGTGCCTGGAAAGCGGGAGTCTACGAGCAGTACTTC
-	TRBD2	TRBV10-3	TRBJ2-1	CAISEFFIGTSGSYNEQFF	TGTGCCATCAGTGAGTTTTTTATTGGGACTAGCGGATCGTACAATGAGCAGTTCTTC
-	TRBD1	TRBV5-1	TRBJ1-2	CASSKGQALDGYTF	TGCGCCAGCTCGAAGGGACAGGCCCTCGATGGCTACACCTTC
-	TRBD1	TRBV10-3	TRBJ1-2	CASTGGQEKDYTF	TGTGCCTCCACCGGAGGACAGGAGAAGGACTACACCTTC
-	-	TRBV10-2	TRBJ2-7	CATTRTEAYEQYF	TGCGCCACCACAAGGACAGAAGCCTACGAGCAGTACTTC
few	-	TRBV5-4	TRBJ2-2	CASSHGHVERELFF	TGTGCCAGCAGCCACGGACATGTGGAAAGGGAGCTGTTTTTT
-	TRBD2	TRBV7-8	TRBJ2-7	CASSLNLAGGISYEQYF	TGTGCCAGCAGCTTAAATCTAGCGGGAGGCATCTCCTACGAGCAGTACTTC
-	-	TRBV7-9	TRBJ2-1	CASSLRQGIRNEQFF	TGTGCCAGCAGCTTACGGCAGGGGATTAGGAATGAGCAGTTCTTC
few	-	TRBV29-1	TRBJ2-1	CSVGRPGGISYNEQFF	TGCAGCGTTGGGAGGCCCGGAGGTATCTCCTACAATGAGCAGTTCTTC
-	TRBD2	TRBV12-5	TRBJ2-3	CASGGTSGNSTDTQYF	TGTGCTAGTGGGGGGACTAGCGGAAATAGCACAGATACGCAGTATTTT
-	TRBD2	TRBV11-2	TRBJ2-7	CASRSGTSGRYEQYF	TGTGCCAGCAGGTCAGGGACTAGCGGGAGATACGAGCAGTACTTC
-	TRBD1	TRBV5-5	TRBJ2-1	CASSLRGREWGEQFF	TGTGCCAGCAGCCTCAGGGGGCGCGAGTGGGGCGAGCAGTTCTTC
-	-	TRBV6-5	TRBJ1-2	CASSYSPQEYGYTF	TGTGCCAGCAGTTACTCACCGCAGGAATATGGCTACACCTTC
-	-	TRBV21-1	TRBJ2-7	CAEGGGLISYEQYF	TGTGCCGAGGGGGGGGGATTAATCTCCTACGAGCAGTACTTC
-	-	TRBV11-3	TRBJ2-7	CASSFRDNEQYF	TGTGCCAGCAGCTTCAGGGATAACGAGCAGTACTTC
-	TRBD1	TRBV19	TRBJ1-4	CASSIGQGRSTNEKLFF	TGTGCCAGTAGTATTGGACAGGGAAGATCCACTAATGAAAAACTGTTTTTT
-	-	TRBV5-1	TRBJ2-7	CASSLIDNEQYF	TGCGCCAGCAGCTTGATCGACAACGAGCAGTACTTC
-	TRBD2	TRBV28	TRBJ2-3	CASSLTSGGFADTQYF	TGTGCCAGCAGCCTAACTAGCGGGGGGTTCGCAGATACGCAGTATTTT
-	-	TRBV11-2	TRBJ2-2	CASSSYGELFF	TGTGCCAGCAGCTCCTACGGGGAGCTGTTTTTT
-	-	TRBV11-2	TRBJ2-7	CASSWRRGAGEQYF	TGTGCCAGCAGCTGGCGTCGGGGGGCCGGCGAGCAGTACTTC
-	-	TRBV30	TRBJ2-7	CAWSREASGRMYEQYF	TGTGCCTGGAGTAGGGAGGCGTCAGGGAGGATGTACGAGCAGTACTTC
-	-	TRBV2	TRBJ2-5	CASSEGGLTLRGTQYF	TGTGCCAGCAGTGAGGGCGGACTGACGCTTCGGGGGACCCAGTACTTC
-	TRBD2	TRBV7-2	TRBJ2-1	CASSSLAPYNEQFF	TGTGCCAGCAGCTCACTAGCGCCCTACAATGAGCAGTTCTTC
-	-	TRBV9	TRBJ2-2	CASSVWGPGELFF	TGTGCCAGCAGCGTTTGGGGGCCCGGGGAGCTGTTTTTT
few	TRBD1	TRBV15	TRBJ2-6	CATSRARGGDGANVLTF	TGTGCCACCAGCAGGGCCCGAGGGGGCGACGGGGCCAACGTCCTGACTTTC
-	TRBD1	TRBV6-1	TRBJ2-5	CASSNGQGAGETQYF	TGTGCCAGCTCTAACGGGCAGGGGGCCGGAGAGACCCAGTACTTC
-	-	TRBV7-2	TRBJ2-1	CASSLGLELAGSDEQFF	TGTGCCAGCAGCTTAGGGTTGGAATTGGCGGGTTCCGATGAGCAGTTCTTC
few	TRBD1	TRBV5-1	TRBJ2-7	CASSWRPGQGGNEQYF	TGCGCCAGCAGCTGGAGGCCGGGACAGGGGGGTAACGAGCAGTACTTC
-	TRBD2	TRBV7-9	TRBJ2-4	CASSREGGQYF	TGTGCCAGCAGTCGGGAGGGCGGTCAGTACTTC
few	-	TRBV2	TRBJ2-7	CASSGRALYEQYF	TGTGCCAGCAGTGGGCGGGCACTTTACGAGCAGTACTTC
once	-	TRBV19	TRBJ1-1	CASNRQYTEAFF	TGTGCCAGTAACCGACAGTACACTGAAGCTTTCTTT
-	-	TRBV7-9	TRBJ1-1	CSSSPPRGQNTEAFF	TGTTCCAGCAGCCCCCCCCGAGGACAGAACACTGAAGCTTTCTTT
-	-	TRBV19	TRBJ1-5	CASTPGGSQPQHF	TGTGCCAGCACCCCGGGGGGGAGTCAGCCCCAGCATTTT
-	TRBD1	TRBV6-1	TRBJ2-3	CASRTTGEGTDTQYF	TGTGCCAGCAGAACAACAGGGGAAGGCACAGATACGCAGTATTTT
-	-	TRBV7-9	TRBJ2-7	CASTSRRTTQDEQYF	TGTGCCAGCACCTCACGGAGGACTACCCAAGACGAGCAGTACTTC
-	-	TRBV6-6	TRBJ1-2	CASSSTGLHGYTF	TGTGCCAGCAGCTCCACGGGACTACATGGCTACACCTTC